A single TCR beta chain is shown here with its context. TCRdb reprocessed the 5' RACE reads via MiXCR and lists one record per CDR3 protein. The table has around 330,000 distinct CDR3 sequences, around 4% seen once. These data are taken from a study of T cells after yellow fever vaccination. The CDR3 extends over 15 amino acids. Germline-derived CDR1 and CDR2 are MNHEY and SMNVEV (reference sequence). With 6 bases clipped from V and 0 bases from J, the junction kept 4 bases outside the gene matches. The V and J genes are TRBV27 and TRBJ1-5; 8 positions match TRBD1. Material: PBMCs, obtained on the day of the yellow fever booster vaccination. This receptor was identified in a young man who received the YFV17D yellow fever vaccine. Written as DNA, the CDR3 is TGTGCCAGCAGCCGGACAGGGTTTAGCAATCAGCCCCAGCATTTT. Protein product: CASSRTGFSNQPQHF.